These T cell receptor beta chains were read from a single sample in a study of T cell responses to AZD1222 COVID-19 vaccine. Assay: immunoSEQ multiplex PCR; the TCRdb copy retains only in-frame clones and omits some. The sample shows approximately 35,000 clones, 65% to 90% of them seen only once. The sequenced sample was peripheral blood, obtained 28 days after the second AZD1222 dose. The receptor set was obtained from an adult who received the AZD1222 COVID-19 vaccine. Both conserved end residues are part of each CDR3. The D gene is left open where the match is weak. Size is omitted from some rows. Given values are once, few, many or a class for expanded clones.

>TRBJ1-1|TRBD1|TRBV7-3|13|-
CASSGTGTTEAFF
TGTGCCAGCAGCGGGACAGGGACCACTGAAGCTTTCTTT
>TRBJ1-2|-|TRBV27|13|few
CASSLISGYGYTF
TGTGCCAGCAGTTTGATATCGGGCTATGGCTACACCTTC
>TRBJ2-2|-|TRBV2|14|-
CASMRDTNTGELFF
TGTGCCAGCATGCGGGACACAAACACCGGGGAGCTGTTTTTT
>TRBJ1-3|-|TRBV5-8|13|-
CASSIDLGNTIYF
TGTGCCAGCAGCATCGACCTTGGAAACACCATATATTTT
>TRBJ2-7|TRBD2|TRBV7-2|17|-
CASSSSEGGRESYEQYF
TGTGCCAGCAGCTCCTCCGAGGGCGGGAGGGAGTCCTACGAGCAGTACTTC
>TRBJ1-1|-|TRBV30|11|few
CASQRATEAFF
TGTGCCAGCCAAAGGGCGACTGAAGCTTTCTTT
>TRBJ2-5|-|TRBV28|15|-
CASSFVHGARETQYF
TGTGCCAGCAGTTTTGTACACGGGGCGCGGGAGACCCAGTACTTC
>TRBJ2-7|TRBD2|TRBV2|14|-
CASKSGRKINEQYF
TGTGCCAGCAAGAGCGGGAGGAAAATAAACGAGCAGTACTTC
>TRBJ1-6|-|TRBV27|15|-
CASRKQGNHNSPLHF
TGTGCCAGCAGGAAACAAGGGAACCATAATTCACCCCTCCACTTT
>TRBJ2-3|-|TRBV29-1|14|-
CSVATPLGTDTQYF
TGCAGCGTTGCTACTCCTCTGGGCACAGATACGCAGTATTTT
>TRBJ2-7|-|TRBV3-1/TRBV3-2|13|-
CASSHRNPYEQYF
TGTGCCAGCAGCCACCGGAATCCCTACGAGCAGTACTTC
>TRBJ1-2|-|TRBV6-6|14|-
CASSPSAQSYGYTF
TGTGCCAGCAGTCCCTCGGCCCAGTCGTATGGCTACACCTTC
>TRBJ1-6|TRBD1|TRBV19|15|few
CASSTTGDENSPLHF
TGTGCCAGTAGTACTACAGGGGATGAGAATTCACCCCTCCACTTT
>TRBJ2-3|-|TRBV15|14|once
CATSRDRSAGAQYF
TGTGCCACCAGCAGAGATCGGTCCGCCGGGGCGCAGTATTTT
>TRBJ1-3|TRBD1|TRBV11-2|13|-
CASSLDRGHTIYF
TGTGCCAGCAGCTTAGACAGGGGGCACACCATATATTTT
>TRBJ2-7|-|TRBV5-1|14|-
CASSSGDRPYEQYF
TGCGCCAGCAGTTCGGGGGACCGCCCCTACGAGCAGTACTTC
>TRBJ2-2|TRBD1|TRBV11-2|15|-
CASSPDRVATGELFF
TGTGCCAGCAGCCCGGACAGGGTCGCCACCGGGGAGCTGTTTTTT
>TRBJ1-2|TRBD1|TRBV6-5|13|-
CAIAPQGNYGYTF
TGTGCCATTGCCCCACAGGGGAACTATGGCTACACCTTC
>TRBJ1-1|TRBD1|TRBV12-3/TRBV12-4|13|-
CASSPRTGGEAFF
TGTGCCAGCAGTCCAAGGACAGGGGGTGAAGCTTTCTTT
>TRBJ1-1|-|TRBV30|14|-
CAWSPHRQVFEAFF
TGTGCCTGGAGTCCTCACCGACAGGTCTTTGAAGCTTTCTTT
>TRBJ1-1|-|TRBV6-5|15|-
CASSPWIAMNTEAFF
TGTGCCAGCAGCCCATGGATCGCCATGAACACTGAAGCTTTCTTT
>TRBJ1-2|-|TRBV7-9|16|few
CASSLDRDFLVYGYTF
TGTGCCAGCAGCCTGGATCGGGATTTCCTTGTCTATGGCTACACCTTC
>TRBJ2-2|-|TRBV7-9|15|-
CATSRGRQGAGELFF
TGTGCCACCTCACGGGGCAGACAAGGGGCCGGGGAGCTGTTTTTT
>TRBJ2-1|TRBD2|TRBV2|16|-
CASSERRGISYNEQFF
TGTGCCAGCAGTGAAAGGCGGGGGATCTCCTACAATGAGCAGTTCTTC
>TRBJ1-4|TRBD1|TRBV28|15|-
CASSTRTGGNEKLFF
TGTGCCAGCAGTACCCGGACAGGGGGGAATGAAAAACTGTTTTTT
>TRBJ1-3|-|TRBV5-1|17|-
CASSSKPGPDSGNTIYF
TGCGCCAGCAGCTCCAAACCGGGCCCGGACTCTGGAAACACCATATATTTT
>TRBJ1-1|TRBD1|TRBV19|13|once
CASMTGMNTEAFF
TGTGCCAGTATGACAGGGATGAACACTGAAGCTTTCTTT
>TRBJ1-3|TRBD1|TRBV11-2|18|-
CASSPIKGQGVGGNTIYF
TGTGCCAGCAGCCCTATAAAGGGACAGGGTGTGGGTGGAAACACCATATATTTT
>TRBJ2-2|TRBD2|TRBV5-1|16|-
CASSPAGQREVGELFF
TGCGCCAGCAGCCCGGCGGGCCAGCGGGAGGTCGGGGAGCTGTTTTTT
>TRBJ1-1|-|TRBV10-3|17|-
CAISERFSRRGETEAFF
TGTGCCATCAGTGAGAGGTTCAGCAGGCGGGGGGAGACTGAAGCTTTCTTT
>TRBJ2-3|TRBD2|TRBV6-5|15|once
CASSFSGVYTDTQYF
TGTGCCAGCAGCTTTAGCGGGGTCTACACAGATACGCAGTATTTT
>TRBJ2-2|TRBD2|TRBV7-8|20|-
CASSLQGLGGRALDTGELFF
TGTGCCAGCAGCTTACAGGGGTTAGGCGGGAGGGCCCTCGACACCGGGGAGCTGTTTTTT
>TRBJ1-1|-|TRBV7-8|15|once
CASSYDRTVNTEAFF
TGTGCCAGCAGTTACGATAGGACGGTGAACACTGAAGCTTTCTTT
>TRBJ2-5|-|TRBV5-1|14|-
CASSDGPAWETQYF
TGCGCCAGCAGCGACGGCCCCGCGTGGGAGACCCAGTACTTC
>TRBJ1-1|-|TRBV27|14|-
CASSPRLQDTEAFF
TGTGCCAGCAGCCCCCGGTTACAGGACACTGAAGCTTTCTTT
>TRBJ1-2|-|TRBV30|11|-
CAWSAGSGYTF
TGTGCCTGGAGCGCGGGTTCTGGCTACACCTTC
>TRBJ2-1|-|TRBV10-2|11|-
CASRYQGEQFF
TGCGCCAGCAGATATCAGGGTGAGCAGTTCTTC
>TRBJ1-6|-|TRBV27|15|-
CASKIVRSHNSPLHF
TGTGCCAGCAAAATAGTCAGGAGTCACAATTCACCCCTCCACTTT
>TRBJ2-7|-|TRBV6-5|15|few
CASSYSAGRTYEQYF
TGTGCCAGCAGTTACTCGGCCGGGAGAACCTACGAGCAGTACTTC
>TRBJ1-1|-|TRBV3-1/TRBV3-2|14|few
CASSHASVGGEAFF
TGTGCCAGCAGCCATGCTTCGGTGGGAGGCGAGGCTTTCTTT
>TRBJ1-2|-|TRBV28|12|-
CASSSSGYGYTF
TGTGCCAGCAGTTCCTCGGGCTATGGCTACACCTTC
>TRBJ2-3|-|TRBV29-1|15|once
CSVEPPSAGTDTQYF
TGCAGCGTGGAACCCCCCTCAGCAGGGACAGATACGCAGTATTTT
>TRBJ1-6|-|TRBV6-1|13|-
CASSEDPNSPLHF
TGTGCCAGCAGTGAAGACCCTAATTCACCCCTCCACTTT
>TRBJ1-1|TRBD1|TRBV2|15|-
CASSPRTGANTEAFF
TGTGCCAGCAGTCCACGGACAGGGGCCAACACTGAAGCTTTCTTT
>TRBJ2-1|TRBD2|TRBV28|16|-
CASSLTASGSSYEQFF
TGTGCCAGCAGTTTAACGGCTAGCGGGAGTAGCTATGAGCAGTTCTTC
>TRBJ2-7|-|TRBV7-9|14|once
CASSSWASGAEQYF
TGTGCCAGCAGTTCTTGGGCCTCCGGGGCCGAGCAGTACTTC
>TRBJ2-6|-|TRBV7-9|18|-
CASSFRRAGLTGANVLTF
TGTGCCAGCAGCTTCCGAAGGGCAGGGCTAACTGGGGCCAACGTCCTGACTTTC
>TRBJ2-1|TRBD2|TRBV7-9|15|-
CASSSTSGAYNEQFF
TGTGCCAGCAGCTCGACTAGCGGAGCCTACAATGAGCAGTTCTTC
>TRBJ2-5|-|TRBV29-1|12|-
CSATPAGETQYF
TGCAGCGCTACCCCGGCGGGAGAGACCCAGTACTTC
>TRBJ1-1|TRBD1|TRBV28|12|-
CAVRQGMTEAFF
TGTGCCGTCCGACAGGGCATGACTGAAGCTTTCTTT
>TRBJ1-5|TRBD1|TRBV6-6|17|-
CASSLRGWTGESQPQHF
TGTGCCAGCAGTCTTAGGGGATGGACAGGGGAAAGTCAGCCCCAGCATTTT
>TRBJ1-1|TRBD1|TRBV5-1|16|-
CASSRYTTGGNTEAFF
TGCGCCAGCAGCCGATACACTACAGGGGGGAACACTGAAGCTTTCTTT
>TRBJ2-1|-|TRBV4-1|16|once
CASSRGGQGAYNEQFF
TGCGCCAGCAGCCGAGGCGGGCAGGGAGCCTACAATGAGCAGTTCTTC
>TRBJ1-4|-|TRBV7-6|15|-
CASSFSGAANEKLFF
TGTGCCAGCAGCTTTTCGGGGGCGGCTAATGAAAAACTGTTTTTT
>TRBJ2-1|-|TRBV5-1|15|once
CASSLGGENNNEQFF
TGCGCCAGCAGCTTGGGAGGGGAGAATAACAATGAGCAGTTCTTC
>TRBJ1-2|TRBD1|TRBV30|13|-
CAWTVGQGYGYTF
TGTGCCTGGACGGTAGGACAGGGGTATGGCTACACCTTC
>TRBJ1-4|-|TRBV25-1|15|-
CASSPAGEPNEKLFF
TGTGCCAGCAGTCCCGCCGGGGAACCTAATGAAAAACTGTTTTTT
>TRBJ2-3|TRBD2|TRBV7-9|17|-
CASSIGGGLAGTDTQYF
TGTGCCAGCAGCATCGGGGGGGGACTAGCGGGAACAGATACGCAGTATTTT
>TRBJ1-1|-|TRBV7-3|12|-
CASSQGGTEAFF
TGTGCCAGCAGTCAAGGGGGAACTGAAGCTTTCTTT